Listed here are 21 T cell receptor beta chains from one sample, sequenced in a study of T-cell reconstitution after alpha-beta-depleted transplantation in children. Unique molecular identifiers were used to barcode this TCRbeta library. TCRdb ran MiXCR on the PCR reads and lists one entry per CDR3 protein. The table shows about 500,000 distinct CDR3 sequences, with about 30% occurring only once. Material: PBMCs from the stem cell graft donor, obtained from the stem cell graft. All receptors derive from a human donor who donated a stem cell graft to a child with aplastic anemia.

This clonotype turned up a few times. This chain links TRBV18 with TRBJ2-7; D unresolved. The CDR3 runs 16 residues. Germline V gene lookup returns CDR1 KGHSH and CDR2 LQKENI. V gave up 1 base and J gave up 1 base, with 14 bases separating them. CDR3 nucleotides: TGTGCCAGCTCACCACAAAGGGTGGGGAATTCCTACGAGCAGTACTTC. It specifies CASSPQRVGNSYEQYF. Variable domain in full (rest from reference TRBV18 and TRBJ2-7): NAGVMQNPRHLVRRRGQEARLRCSPMKGHSHVYWYRQLPEEGLKFMVYLQKENIIDESGMPKERFSAEFPKEGPSILRIQQVVRGDSAAYFCASSPQRVGNSYEQYFGPGTRLTVT.

The sample holds a few counts of this clonotype. The chain uses TRBV28 and TRBJ1-2, with TRBD1 matching 10 bases. Germline V gene sequence: CDR1 MDHEN, CDR2 SYDVKM. With V trimmed by 5 bases and J by 4 bases, 4 bases remained unmatched. This CDR3 is 14 amino acids long. CDR3 sequence reads: CASSERTGGYGYTF. The CDR3 DNA follows: TGTGCCAGCAGTGAAAGGACAGGGGGCTATGGCTACACCTTC.

J is TRBJ2-1 and V is TRBV18; the match to TRBD1 covers 8 bases. Germline CDR1 KGHSH, CDR2 LQKENI. The CDR3 is 18 amino acids. The junction had 17 bases not matched to a gene; V was cut back by 3 bases and J by 7 bases. Here the CDR3 DNA reads TGTGCCAGCTCACCCAGAACCGGGACAGGTGTCCTTTTAAATGAGCAGTTCTTC. It codes for CASSPRTGTGVLLNEQFF.

The chain has TRBV9 and TRBJ2-2; D may match TRBD1 or TRBD2 (6 bases each). The CDR3 totals 16 residues. Germline loops: CDR1 SGDLS, CDR2 YYNGEE. The V gene lost 0 bases and the J gene lost 8 bases, with 17 bases spanning the gap. The CDR3 DNA sequence: TGTGCCAGCAGCGTAGCTCACGGGGGCGCGGTTGGGGAGCTGTTTTTT. The encoded protein is CASSVAHGGAVGELFF.

The chain joins TRBV4-3 to TRBJ2-2; D not certain. With 3 bases removed from V and 8 bases from J, the gap between germline ends came to 10 bases. The CDR3 length is 13 residues. Germline assignment: CDR1 LGHNA and CDR2 YSLEER. The CDR3 DNA reads as TGCGCCAGCAGCCAGGCTCTTGGAGGGGAGCTGTTTTTT. This translates into CASSQALGGELFF.

This clonotype was recorded a few times. The chain carries TRBV29-1 and TRBJ2-4; the D is unclear. The germline V gene has CDR1 SQVTM and CDR2 ANQGSEA. CDR3 length: 15 amino acids. V lost 4 bases and J lost 5, with 18 bases in between. The CDR3, as DNA: TGCAGCGTTGCCCTAAGGGTGGCGCTTGAAAACATTCAGTACTTC. It yields the protein CSVALRVALENIQYF.

The V gene is TRBV3-1, the J gene TRBJ2-1; no clear D. Per germline, CDR1 LGHDT and CDR2 YNNKEL (reference sequence). The V and J ends lost 1 base and 7 bases respectively, with 14 bases between them. The length of the CDR3 is 15 residues. This chain's CDR3 is CASSQVESSVNEQFF. The CDR3 nucleotides read TGTGCCAGCAGCCAAGTGGAGTCTTCGGTTAATGAGCAGTTCTTC.

This clonotype was counted between two and nine times. The CDR3 DNA reads as TGTGCCAGCAGCACAGGGGGCAGAGAGCAGTACGTC. This gives the protein CASSTGGREQYV. The V and J genes are TRBV12-3 or TRBV12-4 and TRBJ2-7; 9 positions agree with TRBD1. The ends lost 6 bases at V and 7 bases at J; junction bases unmatched: 4. CDR3 size: 12 residues.

The V and J genes are TRBV25-1 and TRBJ2-1, with D hard to call. Germline V gene data show CDR1 as MGHDK and CDR2 as SYGVNS. Trimming stripped 4 bases from V and 2 bases from J, with 9 bases between. This CDR3 has 14 amino acids. CDR3 in amino acids: CASSVGPPYNEQFF. For the CDR3, the DNA is TGTGCCAGCAGTGTAGGGCCCCCCTACAATGAGCAGTTCTTC.

This chain connects TRBV7-2 to TRBJ2-1; D is perhaps TRBD2 (6 bases). CDR3 length equals 17 residues. V shed 5 bases and J shed 2 bases, with 19 bases lying between them. Per germline, CDR1 SGHTA and CDR2 FQGNSA. The CDR3 loop reads CASSPQEGSFAYNEQFF. CDR3 DNA: TGTGCCAGCAGCCCCCAGGAGGGGAGCTTCGCCTACAATGAGCAGTTCTTC. Combining the CDR3 with reference TRBV7-2 and TRBJ2-1 gives the whole variable domain GAGVSQSPSNKVTEKGKDVELRCDPISGHTALYWYRQSLGQGLEFLIYFQGNSAPDKSGLPSDRFSAERTGGSVSTLTIQRTQQEDSAVYLCASSPQEGSFAYNEQFFGPGTRLTVL.

As concerns this clonotype: The junction shows a germline mismatch at one end, possibly a read error. J is TRBJ2-7 and V is TRBV29-1, with 9 bases identical to TRBD1. Germline V CDR1 and CDR2: SQVTM, ANQGSEA. There are 13 residues in the CDR3. This chain's CDR3 is CTVGTGLSYEQYF. CDR3 nucleotide sequence: TGCACCGTTGGGACAGGGCTCTCCTACGAGCAGTACTTC.

The chain carries TRBV27 and TRBJ1-5; D might be TRBD1 (5 bases). Between the trimmed V and J ends, which lost 2 bases and 1 base, there was a span of 12 bases. The germline V gene has CDR1 MNHEY and CDR2 SMNVEV (reference sequence). This CDR3 contains 16 residues. The CDR3 nucleotides are TGTGCCAGCAGTTTAAAGGGACTCATAAGCAATCAGCCCCAGCATTTT. It specifies CASSLKGLISNQPQHF.

At least ten counts were recorded for this clonotype. This chain links TRBV20-1 with TRBJ1-2; a possible D gene is TRBD1 (6 bases). Germline assignment: CDR1 DFQATT and CDR2 SNEGSKA (reference sequence). The CDR3 is 14 amino acids. Deletions cut 3 bases from V and 3 bases from J, with 14 bases between. This chain's CDR3 is CSARVRDTHYGYTF. As DNA, the CDR3 is TGCAGTGCTAGGGTACGGGACACCCACTATGGCTACACCTTC.

This clonotype has a handful of counts. This chain uses TRBV5-6 with TRBJ1-5, with D perhaps TRBD1 (6 bases). Germline values: CDR1 SGHDT, CDR2 YYEEEE. This CDR3 is built from 15 residues. The V and J ends lost 4 bases and 2 bases respectively, with 13 bases between them. The CDR3 nucleotides are TGTGCCAGCAGCGGCAGGGGTGGGGGCAATCAGCCCCAGCATTTT. Encoded protein: CASSGRGGGNQPQHF.

The rearrangement joins TRBV10-3 to TRBJ2-2; unclear D gene. The V end lost 3 bases, the J end lost 0 bases, and 5 bases lay between the germline ends. Germline V gene sequence: CDR1 ENHRY, CDR2 SYGVKD. The CDR3 spans 14 residues. The CDR3 spells CAISESTNTGELFF. CDR3 DNA: TGTGCCATCAGTGAATCTACGAACACCGGGGAGCTGTTTTTT.

There are a few counts of this clonotype. The chain recombines TRBV28 with TRBJ2-7, with 8 bases lining up with TRBD1. V lost 6 bases to trimming and J lost 3 bases; unmatched junction nucleotides: 10. The CDR3 is made up of 15 amino acids. CDR1 MDHEN and CDR2 SYDVKM come from the germline V gene. CDR3 DNA sequence: TGTGCCAGCAGAATCGACAGGGGTGTGGACTACGAGCAGTACGTC. Its protein is CASRIDRGVDYEQYV.

The table lists this clonotype with many counts. The chain links TRBV27 to TRBJ2-7; D may be TRBD1 (5 bases). Trimming removed 4 bases at V and 3 bases at J, with 13 bases between. This CDR3 is 14 amino acids long. Germline-derived CDR1 and CDR2 are MNHEY and SMNVEV (reference sequence). DNA of the CDR3: TGTGCCAGCAGTTGTAAGGGGTTGAGCTACGAGCAGTACGTC. Translation gives CASSCKGLSYEQYV.

This chain uses TRBV5-6 with TRBJ1-4; 8 nucleotides align to TRBD1. Per germline, CDR1 SGHDT and CDR2 YYEEEE. Germline trimming cut 3 bases from V and 8 bases from J; bases unmatched to any gene: 12. The CDR3 is made up of 16 amino acids. CDR3 residues: CASSYRTGQGREKLFF. CDR3 in DNA: TGTGCCAGCAGCTATCGGACCGGACAGGGCCGGGAAAAACTGTTTTTT.

The rearrangement links TRBV5-1 to TRBJ1-1; weak D call: TRBD1 (6 bases). This CDR3 has 14 amino acids. Germline CDR1 SGHRS, CDR2 YFSETQ. Trimming removed 6 bases at V and 3 bases at J, with 15 bases between. The chain's CDR3 is CASTQKQGDTEAFF. CDR3 DNA: TGCGCCAGCACTCAAAAACAGGGTGACACTGAAGCTTTCTTT.

The chain carries TRBV7-2 and TRBJ2-5, with D maybe TRBD2 (6 bases). Deletions cut 5 bases from V and 2 bases from J, with 12 bases between. This CDR3 is 14 amino acids long. The germline V gene encodes CDR1 SGHTA and CDR2 FQGNSA. CDR3 sequence (DNA): TGTGCCAGCAGCCGCGCTAGCGTACAAGAGACCCAGTACTTC. It yields the protein CASSRASVQETQYF.

V gene TRBV7-2 combines with J gene TRBJ1-4, with TRBD1 identical over 8 bases. V was clipped by 4 bases and J by 10 bases; unmatched bases: 14. CDR1 is SGHTA and CDR2 is FQGNSA in the germline V gene. The CDR3 consists of 16 residues. Here the CDR3 reads CASSSGQGQGPGKLFF. DNA for the CDR3: TGTGCCAGCAGCTCCGGACAAGGACAGGGCCCAGGAAAACTGTTTTTT. Drawing the rest from reference TRBV7-2 and TRBJ1-4, the complete variable domain is GAGVSQSPSNKVTEKGKDVELRCDPISGHTALYWYRQSLGQGLEFLIYFQGNSAPDKSGLPSDRFSAERTGGSVSTLTIQRTQQEDSAVYLCASSSGQGQGPGKLFFGSGTQLSVL.